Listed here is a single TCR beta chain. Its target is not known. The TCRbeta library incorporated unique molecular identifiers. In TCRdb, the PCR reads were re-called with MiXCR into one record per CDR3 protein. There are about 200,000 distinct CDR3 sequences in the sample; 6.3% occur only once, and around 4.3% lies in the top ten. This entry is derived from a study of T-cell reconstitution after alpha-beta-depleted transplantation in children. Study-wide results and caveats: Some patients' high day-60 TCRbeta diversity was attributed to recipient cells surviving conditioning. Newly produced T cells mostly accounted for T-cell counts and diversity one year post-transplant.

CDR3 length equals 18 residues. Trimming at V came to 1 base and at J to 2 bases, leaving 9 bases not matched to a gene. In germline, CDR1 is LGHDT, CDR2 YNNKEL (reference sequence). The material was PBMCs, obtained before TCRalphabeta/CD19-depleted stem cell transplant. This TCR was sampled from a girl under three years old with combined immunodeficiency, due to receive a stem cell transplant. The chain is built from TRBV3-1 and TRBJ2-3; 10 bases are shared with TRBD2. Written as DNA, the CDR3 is TGTGCCAGCAGCCAAGCCCCCCAACTAGCGGGATTCACAGATACGCAGTATTTT. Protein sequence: CASSQAPQLAGFTDTQYF.